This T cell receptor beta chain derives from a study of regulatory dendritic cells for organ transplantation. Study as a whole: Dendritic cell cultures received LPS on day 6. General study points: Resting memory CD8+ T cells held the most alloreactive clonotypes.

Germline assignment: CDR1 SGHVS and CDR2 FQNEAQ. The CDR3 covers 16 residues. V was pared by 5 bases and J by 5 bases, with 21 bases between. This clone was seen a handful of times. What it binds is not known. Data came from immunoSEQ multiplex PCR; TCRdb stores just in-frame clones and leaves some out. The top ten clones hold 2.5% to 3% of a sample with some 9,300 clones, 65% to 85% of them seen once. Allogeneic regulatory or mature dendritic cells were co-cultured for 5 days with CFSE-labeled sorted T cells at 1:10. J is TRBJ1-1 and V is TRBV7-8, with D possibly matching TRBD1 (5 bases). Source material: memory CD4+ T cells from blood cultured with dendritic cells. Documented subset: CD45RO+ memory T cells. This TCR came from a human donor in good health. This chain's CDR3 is CASSPFVGASYTEAFF. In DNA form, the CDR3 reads TGTGCCAGCAGCCCCTTCGTCGGGGCGTCTTATACTGAAGCTTTCTTT. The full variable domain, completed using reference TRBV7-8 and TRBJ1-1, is GAGVSQSPRYKVAKRGQDVALRCDPISGHVSLFWYQQALGQGPEFLTYFQNEAQLDKSGLPSDRFFAERPEGSVSTLKIQRTQQEDSAVYLCASSPFVGASYTEAFFGQGTRLTVV.